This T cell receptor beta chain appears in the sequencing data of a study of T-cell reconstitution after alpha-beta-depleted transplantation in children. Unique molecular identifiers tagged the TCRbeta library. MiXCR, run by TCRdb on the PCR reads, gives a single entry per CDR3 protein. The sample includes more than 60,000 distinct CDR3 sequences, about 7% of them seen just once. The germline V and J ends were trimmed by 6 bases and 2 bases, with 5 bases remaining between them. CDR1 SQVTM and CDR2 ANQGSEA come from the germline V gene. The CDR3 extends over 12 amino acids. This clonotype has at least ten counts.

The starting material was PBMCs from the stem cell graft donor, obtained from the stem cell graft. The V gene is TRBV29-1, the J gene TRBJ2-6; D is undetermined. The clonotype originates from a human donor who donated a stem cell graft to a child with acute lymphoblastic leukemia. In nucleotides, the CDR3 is TGCAGCGTATTAGCTGGGGCCAACGTCCTGACTTTC. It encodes CSVLAGANVLTF.